One and the same sample provided the 16 T cell receptor beta chains below, sequenced in a study of response to subunit inactivated influenza vaccine (dated 2018 in TCRdb). Libraries were constructed by RT-PCR. Sequencing was performed on an Illumina HiSeq 2500. TCRdb itself trimmed the public reads at Q25 with fastp, ran MiXCR and retained productive beta chains. Rows matching on CDR3 protein sequence are summarized as one entry with the most common DNA and genes. The table for this sample lists 500,000 to 750,000 distinct CDR3 sequences; approximately 15% of them were counted only once. The ten largest clones capture 11% of the sample. The material sequenced was PBMCs from blood, taken about 13 days after vaccination. These receptors all stem from a man aged 45-60 years who received an inactivated influenza vaccine. Donor details come from another sample of the same person, matched by shared clones.

This clonotype was counted only a few times. The V gene is TRBV5-5, the J gene TRBJ2-2, with D maybe TRBD1 (5 bases). Germline V lookup: CDR1 SGHKS, CDR2 YYEKEE (reference sequence). The CDR3 is 15 amino acids. Trimming removed 0 bases from V and 7 bases from J, with 13 bases in between. CDR3 region: CASSLAEGVGGELFF. Here the CDR3 DNA reads TGTGCCAGCAGCTTGGCCGAAGGGGTAGGCGGGGAGCTGTTTTTT.

This clonotype was counted at least ten times. CDR3 protein: CASSLGLPGEMTQYF. The CDR3 nucleotides read TGTGCCAGCAGCTTAGGCTTGCCAGGCGAAATGACCCAGTACTTC. The chain has TRBV5-8 and TRBJ2-5; D remains ambiguous. From germline, CDR1 is SGHTS and CDR2 YDEGEE. V was shortened by 2 bases and J by 7 bases, with 18 bases between the two germline ends. The CDR3 loop spans 15 amino acids.

The V and J genes are TRBV7-2 and TRBJ1-2; D unresolved. This CDR3 has 14 amino acids. The V end lost 1 base, the J end lost 4 bases, and 10 bases lay between the germline ends. Per germline, CDR1 SGHTA and CDR2 FQGNSA. DNA of the CDR3: TGTGCCAGCAGCTTAGAGGTCAGTCCCTATGGCTACACCTTC. Its translation is CASSLEVSPYGYTF.

This chain uses TRBV5-8 with TRBJ2-3; perhaps TRBD1 as D (5 bases). Germline lookup yields CDR1 SGHTS and CDR2 YDEGEE. This CDR3 is built from 16 residues. V lost 2 bases, J lost 0 bases, and 13 bases lay in between. The CDR3 loop reads CASSFFVGQSTDTQYF. CDR3 nucleotide sequence: TGTGCCAGCAGCTTTTTTGTGGGGCAAAGCACAGATACGCAGTATTTT.

The chain employs TRBV2 and TRBJ2-7; 12 bases line up with TRBD2. Per germline, CDR1 SNHLY and CDR2 FYNNEI. This CDR3 comprises 12 residues. The V segment lost 10 bases and the J segment 6 bases; nucleotides outside the gene matches: 4. CDR3 region: CATGLAGFEQYF. In nucleotides, the CDR3 is TGTGCCACCGGACTAGCGGGATTCGAGCAGTACTTC.

This clonotype appeared many times. The chain carries TRBV12-3 or TRBV12-4 and TRBJ1-1; TRBD1 might be the D (6 bases). The CDR3 covers 14 residues. Trimming cost V 1 base and J 4 bases, with 10 bases left between them. CDR3: CASSLGGAGTEAFF. Written as DNA, the CDR3 is TGTGCCAGCAGTTTAGGGGGGGCGGGCACTGAAGCTTTCTTT.

The rearrangement joins TRBV7-2 to TRBJ2-1; D remains ambiguous. CDR1 SGHTA and CDR2 FQGNSA come from the germline V gene. Between the trimmed V and J ends, which lost 5 bases and 5 bases, there was a span of 16 bases. The CDR3 has 15 amino acids. The CDR3, as DNA: TGTGCCAGCAGCCCGAGAGGCACCCGTGACAATGAGCAGTTCTTC. Its translation: CASSPRGTRDNEQFF.

CDR3 in amino acids: CASSLLGDKPAEQYF. The CDR3 nucleotides are TGTGCCAGCAGCTTGTTGGGGGACAAGCCCGCCGAGCAGTACTTC. The chain couples TRBV5-5 to TRBJ2-7; TRBD1 might be the D (6 bases). The CDR3 has 15 amino acids. CDR1 and CDR2 (germline): SGHKS, YYEKEE (reference sequence). The germline V and J ends were trimmed by 1 base and 6 bases, with 17 bases remaining between them.

This clonotype was detected many times. The V call is TRBV9, the J call TRBJ1-5, with unresolved D. The germline V gene encodes CDR1 SGDLS and CDR2 YYNGEE. The CDR3 consists of 15 residues. Trimming took off 0 bases at V and 8 bases at J, with 15 bases between the two ends. The CDR3, as DNA: TGTGCCAGCAGCGTAGACGCGGGGTTGAGGGAGCCCCAGCATTTT. This codes for CASSVDAGLREPQHF.

Of note for this clonotype: Sequence at one end of the junction differs from germline and may be a read error. The gene calls are TRBV20-1 and TRBJ1-5, with D uncertain. This CDR3 has 13 residues. CDR1 DFQATT and CDR2 SNEGSKA come from the germline V gene (reference sequence). CDR3: CGASPTSNQPQHF. CDR3 DNA: TGCGGTGCTAGCCCGACTAGCAATCAGCCCCAGCATTTT.

This clonotype occurred a few times. The chain combines TRBV24-1 with TRBJ2-1, with 9 bases aligning to TRBD2. CDR3 length: 16 residues. The germline gives CDR1 KGHDR, CDR2 SFDVKD. The J segment lost 1 base and the V segment lost 4 bases, leaving 4 bases of the junction unmatched. This CDR3 reads CATSETSGRSYNEQFF. The CDR3 nucleotides read TGTGCCACCAGTGAAACTAGCGGGCGGTCCTACAATGAGCAGTTCTTC.

This clonotype turned up a few times. The V and J genes are TRBV20-1 and TRBJ1-2, with D unresolved. V was clipped by 1 base and J by 7 bases, with 7 bases between them. CDR1 is DFQATT and CDR2 is SNEGSKA in the germline V gene (reference sequence). The CDR3 runs to 11 residues. The CDR3 nucleotides read TGCAGTGCTAGAGGGATCCTTGGCTACACCTTC. This sequence encodes CSARGILGYTF.

V usage is TRBV11-1 and J usage is TRBJ2-6; 7 positions agree with TRBD1. The junction had 8 bases not matched to a gene; V was cut back by 3 bases and J by 0 bases. The germline gives CDR1 SGHAT, CDR2 FQDESV (reference sequence). The CDR3 has 18 amino acids. CDR3 nucleotides: TGTGCCAGCAGCTTTTCAAGGACAGGCGTCTCTGGGGCCAACGTCCTGACTTTC. It codes for CASSFSRTGVSGANVLTF.

This sequence joins TRBV20-1 and TRBJ1-6; 8 positions agree with TRBD1. Trimming removed 4 bases from V and 7 bases from J; junction bases left unmatched: 6. Per the germline V gene, CDR1 is DFQATT and CDR2 is SNEGSKA (reference sequence). The CDR3 is 14 residues long. CDR3 sequence: CSATYRGSNSPLHF. The CDR3 region has the DNA TGCAGTGCTACCTACAGGGGGAGCAATTCACCCCTCCACTTT.

This clonotype was observed many times. The DNA is left out, because the CDR3 cannot be placed on it with certainty; the CDR3 is given as TCRdb lists it. The chain has TRBV29-1 and TRBJ1-1; whether TRBD1, the table's D call, matches the DNA was not checked. Germline CDR1 and CDR2: SQVTM and ANQGSEA. Termini included, the CDR3 measures 14 amino acids. The CDR3 sequence: CSVRARELNTEAFF.

The J gene is TRBJ2-5, the V gene TRBV30; D is perhaps TRBD2 (7 bases). The V and J ends lost 2 bases and 0 bases respectively, with 13 bases between them. Germline CDR1 GTSNPN, CDR2 SVGIG (reference sequence). The CDR3 is made up of 15 amino acids. CDR3 region: CAWSPDSGNQETQYF. As DNA, the CDR3 is TGTGCCTGGAGTCCGGACAGCGGGAACCAAGAGACCCAGTACTTC.